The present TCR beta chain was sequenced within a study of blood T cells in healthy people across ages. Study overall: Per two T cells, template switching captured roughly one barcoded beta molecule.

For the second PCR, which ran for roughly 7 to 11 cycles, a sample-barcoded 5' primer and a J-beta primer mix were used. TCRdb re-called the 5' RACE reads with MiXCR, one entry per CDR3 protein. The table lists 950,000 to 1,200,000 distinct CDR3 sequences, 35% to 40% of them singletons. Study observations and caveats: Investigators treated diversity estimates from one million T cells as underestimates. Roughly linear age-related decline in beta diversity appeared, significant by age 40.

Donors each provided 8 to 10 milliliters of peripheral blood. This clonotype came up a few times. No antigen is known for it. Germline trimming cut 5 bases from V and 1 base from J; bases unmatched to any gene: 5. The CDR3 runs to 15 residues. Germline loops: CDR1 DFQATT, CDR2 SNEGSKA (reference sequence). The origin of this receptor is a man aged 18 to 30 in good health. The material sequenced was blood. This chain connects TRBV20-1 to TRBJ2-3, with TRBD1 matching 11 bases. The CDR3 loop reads CSAGQDRGRTDTQYF. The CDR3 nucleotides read TGCAGTGCTGGACAGGACAGGGGGCGCACAGATACGCAGTATTTT.